This TCR beta chain was sequenced during a study of memory CD4+ T cells and cytomegalovirus serostatus. This table comes from immunoSEQ multiplex PCR, and its TCRdb copy is limited to in-frame clones, with some not included. The table shows 60,000 to 75,000 clones, with around 81% occurring only once. The sort gate was single viable CD3+CD4+CD8-CD45RO+ cells for memory CD4+ T cells. Donors' CMV status reflects serum IgG against pp150, pp28, p38, p52. The sequencing sample was made of memory CD4+ T cells from blood. The sequence was obtained from an adult in good health and CMV-seronegative. Some clones in this sample may be carry-over from other donors' samples.

The CDR3, as DNA: TGTGCCAGCAGCGTAGATCCGCGGGGGGGCCTAGAGGAGCAGTTCTTC. It encodes CASSVDPRGGLEEQFF. The chain carries TRBV9 and TRBJ2-1; the match to TRBD2 covers 9 bases. Trimming took 0 bases from V and 10 from J; bases not matched to a gene: 11. This CDR3 contains 16 residues. Germline values: CDR1 SGDLS, CDR2 YYNGEE.